Below, one TCR beta chain is given with its context. Its cognate antigen is unknown. Donors counted as nominally healthy when sampled, yet unrecorded immune exposures were likely. The CDR3 has 13 residues. Germline CDR1 reads KGHSH; CDR2 reads LQKENI. Trimming left V 1 base short and J 4 bases short, with 7 bases between. Primers for the PCR totalled 60 Vbeta and 13 Jbeta. Libraries were prepared by immunoSEQ multiplex PCR; TCRdb keeps only in-frame clonotypes and omits some of them. The sample holds approximately 150,000 clones, about 80% seen once. This record belongs to a study of cytomegalovirus exposure and HLA in healthy donors. Study-level findings and limits: It was about 150 TCR beta chains that were listed as cytomegalovirus-associated. Later analysis revealed greater clonal expansion in HLA-associated TCR beta chains than in equally common others.

Material: PBMCs. This receptor was taken from a man aged 35 to 55 in good health and CMV-seronegative. V and J are TRBV18 and TRBJ1-1; unclear D gene. CDR3 region: CASSPLGSTEAFF. The CDR3 bases are TGTGCCAGCTCACCACTGGGCAGCACTGAAGCTTTCTTT.